This entry concerns a single TCR beta chain. What it binds is unknown. The data derive from a study of T cell responses to AZD1222 COVID-19 vaccine. Measured with immunoSEQ multiplex PCR; TCRdb has only the in-frame clones, and not every one. The table includes approximately 50,000 clones, 86% detected once. Germline loops: CDR1 SQVTM, CDR2 ANQGSEA. This CDR3 region has 11 residues. Study conclusions and caveats: Only 5 or 6 individuals given AZD1222 were seropositive at baseline. Within unmutated variant regions lay the reported targets of nearly half of spike-specific TCRs.

V and J are TRBV29-1 and TRBJ1-4; no definite D call. This TCR was recovered from an adult who received the AZD1222 COVID-19 vaccine. The starting material was peripheral blood, obtained 28 days after the second AZD1222 dose. The CDR3 DNA is TGCACCGCAAGGGCTAATGAAAAACTGTTTTTT. Protein sequence: CTARANEKLFF.